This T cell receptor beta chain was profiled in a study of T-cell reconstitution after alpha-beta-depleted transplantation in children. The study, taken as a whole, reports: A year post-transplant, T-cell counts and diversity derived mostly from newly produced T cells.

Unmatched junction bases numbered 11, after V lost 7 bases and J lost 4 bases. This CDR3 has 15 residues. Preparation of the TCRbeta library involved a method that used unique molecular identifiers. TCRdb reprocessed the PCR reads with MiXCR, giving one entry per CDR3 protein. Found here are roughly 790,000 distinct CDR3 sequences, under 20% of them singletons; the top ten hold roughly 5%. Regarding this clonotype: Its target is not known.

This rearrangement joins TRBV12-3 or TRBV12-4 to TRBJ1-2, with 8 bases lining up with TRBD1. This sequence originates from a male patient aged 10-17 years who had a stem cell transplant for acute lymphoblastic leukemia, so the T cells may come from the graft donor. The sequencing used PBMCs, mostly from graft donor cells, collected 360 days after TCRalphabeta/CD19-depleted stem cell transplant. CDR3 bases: TGTGCCAGCACCTCGGGCAGGGGGCGGGGCTATGGCTACACCTTC. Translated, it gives CASTSGRGRGYGYTF.